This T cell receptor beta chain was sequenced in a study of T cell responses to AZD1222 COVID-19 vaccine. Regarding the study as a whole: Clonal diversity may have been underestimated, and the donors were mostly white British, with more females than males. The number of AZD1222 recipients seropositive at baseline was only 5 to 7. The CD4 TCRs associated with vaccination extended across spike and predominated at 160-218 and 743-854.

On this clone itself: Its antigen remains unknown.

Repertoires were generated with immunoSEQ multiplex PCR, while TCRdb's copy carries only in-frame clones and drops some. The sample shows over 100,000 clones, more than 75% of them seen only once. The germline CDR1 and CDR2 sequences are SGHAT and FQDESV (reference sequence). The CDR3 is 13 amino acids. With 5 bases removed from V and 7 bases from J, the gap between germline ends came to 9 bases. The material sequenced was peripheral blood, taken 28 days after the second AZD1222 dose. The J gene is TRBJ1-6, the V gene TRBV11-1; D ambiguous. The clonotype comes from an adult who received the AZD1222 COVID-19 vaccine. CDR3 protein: CASSPNSNSPLHF. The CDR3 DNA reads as TGTGCCAGCAGCCCAAACAGCAATTCACCCCTCCACTTT.